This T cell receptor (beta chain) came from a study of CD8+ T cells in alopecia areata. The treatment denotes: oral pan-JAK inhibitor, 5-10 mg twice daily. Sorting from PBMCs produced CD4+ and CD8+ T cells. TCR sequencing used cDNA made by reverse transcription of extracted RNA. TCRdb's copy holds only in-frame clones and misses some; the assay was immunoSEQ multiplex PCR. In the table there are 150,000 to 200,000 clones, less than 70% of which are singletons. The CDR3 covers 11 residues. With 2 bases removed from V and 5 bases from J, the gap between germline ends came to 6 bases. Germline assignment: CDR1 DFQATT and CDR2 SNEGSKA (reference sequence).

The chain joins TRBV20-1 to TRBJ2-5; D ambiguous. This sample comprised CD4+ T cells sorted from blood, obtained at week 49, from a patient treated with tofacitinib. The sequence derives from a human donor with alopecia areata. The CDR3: CSARPTETQYF. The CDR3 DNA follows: TGCAGTGCTAGACCTACTGAGACCCAGTACTTC.